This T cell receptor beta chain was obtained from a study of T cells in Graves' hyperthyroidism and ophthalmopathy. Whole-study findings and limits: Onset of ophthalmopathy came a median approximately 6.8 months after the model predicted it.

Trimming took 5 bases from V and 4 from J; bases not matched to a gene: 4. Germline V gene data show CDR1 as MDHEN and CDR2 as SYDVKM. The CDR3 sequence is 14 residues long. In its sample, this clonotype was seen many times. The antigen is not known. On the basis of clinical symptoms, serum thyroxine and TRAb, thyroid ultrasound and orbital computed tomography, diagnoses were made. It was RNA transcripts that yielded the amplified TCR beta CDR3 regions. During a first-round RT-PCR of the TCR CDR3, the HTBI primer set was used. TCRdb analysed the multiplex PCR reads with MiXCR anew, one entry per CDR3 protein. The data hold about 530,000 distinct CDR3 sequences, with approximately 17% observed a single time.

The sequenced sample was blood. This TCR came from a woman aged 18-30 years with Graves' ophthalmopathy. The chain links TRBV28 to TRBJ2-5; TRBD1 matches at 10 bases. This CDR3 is CASSIRTGGETQYF. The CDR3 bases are TGTGCCAGCAGTATCCGGACAGGGGGAGAGACCCAGTACTTC.